Listed below are T cell receptor beta chains from one sample, sequenced in a study of blood T cell repertoires in COVID-19. Method: immunoSEQ multiplex PCR; TCRdb's copy keeps in-frame clones and lacks some. The sample comprises 150,000 to 200,000 clones, roughly 90% of which are singletons, and about 6.6% rests with the top ten. The sequencing input was PBMCs or T cells enriched from blood (not recorded which). All receptors come from a woman between 50 and 59 years old who had recovered from COVID-19. Both conserved end residues are part of each CDR3. D genes are given only for firm matches.

V	D	J	DNA	CDR3
TRBV18	NA	TRBJ1-2	TGTGCCAGCTCACCAACCGGGGGGGATAAGTATGGCTACACCTTC	CASSPTGGDKYGYTF
TRBV5-5	NA	TRBJ1-1	TGTGCCAGCAATAATGGGCCTTGGAACACTGAAGCTTTCTTT	CASNNGPWNTEAFF
TRBV6-5	TRBD1	TRBJ2-7	TGTGCCAGCAGTACCGCCGGGACAGGGGGGCTTGAGCAGTACTTC	CASSTAGTGGLEQYF
TRBV4-3	NA	TRBJ1-1	TGCGCCAGCAGCCAAGATGGGACAAGGAACACTGAAGCTTTCTTT	CASSQDGTRNTEAFF
TRBV6-6	NA	TRBJ2-7	TGTGCCAGCAGTTACGAGGGCCCAGTGGGGGAGCAGTACTTC	CASSYEGPVGEQYF
TRBV5-1	TRBD2	TRBJ2-5	TGCGCCAGCAGGGCTACTAGCGGGGAAGAGACCCAGTACTTC	CASRATSGEETQYF
TRBV7-7	NA	TRBJ2-2	TGTGCTAGCAGCTTTAGCGGCACCGGGGAGCTGTTTTTT	CASSFSGTGELFF
TRBV27	TRBD2	TRBJ2-5	TGTGCCAGCCGCCGCCGAGCGGGGGGGGAGACCCAGTACTTC	CASRRRAGGETQYF
TRBV19	NA	TRBJ2-7	TGTGCCAGTAGTGCCGACAGGTACGAGCAGTACTTC	CASSADRYEQYF
TRBV7-6	NA	TRBJ2-1	TGTGCCAGCAGCGCCTCCCGGGATGAGCAGTTCTTC	CASSASRDEQFF
TRBV5-4	NA	TRBJ1-2	TGTGCCAGCAGCTTGATGGGAGAGGGCTACACCTTC	CASSLMGEGYTF
TRBV11-2	TRBD1	TRBJ1-4	TGTGCCAGCGGACAGGGGAGCACTAATGAAAAACTGTTTTTT	CASGQGSTNEKLFF
TRBV11-3	TRBD1	TRBJ1-1	TGTGCCAGCAACTCCGGGACAGCGAACACTGAAGCTTTCTTT	CASNSGTANTEAFF